Below, one T cell receptor beta chain is given with its context. Here the CDR3 omits its conserved ending phenylalanine or tryptophan, so a read error is the likely source. Because the CDR3's place on the DNA is in doubt, the DNA is left out and the CDR3 is given as listed by TCRdb. The sample is drawn from a study of T cells in Graves' hyperthyroidism and ophthalmopathy. Researchers amplified the TCR beta CDR3 regions from RNA transcripts. Researchers ran a first-round RT-PCR on the TCR CDR3 using the HTBI primer set. Using its own MiXCR run on the multiplex PCR reads, TCRdb lists one record per CDR3 protein. The sample gives more than 500,000 distinct CDR3 sequences, around 43% of which show up once; 44% is in the top ten. The length of the CDR3 is 11 amino acids, counting both ends. Germline CDR1 reads SNHLY; CDR2 reads FYNNEI.

The origin of this receptor is an adult woman with Graves' disease, either hyperthyroidism or ophthalmopathy (not recorded which). Sequencing used peripheral blood or thyroid tissue (not recorded which). The gene calls are TRBV2 and TRBJ2-2; TRBD1, as called in the table, went unchecked against the DNA. This chain's CDR3 is CASSGAGPLFS.